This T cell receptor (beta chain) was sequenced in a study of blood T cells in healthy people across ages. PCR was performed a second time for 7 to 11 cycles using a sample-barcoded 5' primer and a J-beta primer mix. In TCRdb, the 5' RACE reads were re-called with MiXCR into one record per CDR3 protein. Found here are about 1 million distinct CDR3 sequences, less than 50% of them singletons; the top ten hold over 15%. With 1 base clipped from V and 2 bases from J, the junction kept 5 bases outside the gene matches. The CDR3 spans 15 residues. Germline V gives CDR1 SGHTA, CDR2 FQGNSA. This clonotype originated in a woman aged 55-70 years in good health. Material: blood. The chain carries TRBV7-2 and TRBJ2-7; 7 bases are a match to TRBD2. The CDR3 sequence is CASSLDSSGPYEQYF. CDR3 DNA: TGTGCCAGCAGCTTAGATTCTAGCGGACCCTACGAGCAGTACTTC.